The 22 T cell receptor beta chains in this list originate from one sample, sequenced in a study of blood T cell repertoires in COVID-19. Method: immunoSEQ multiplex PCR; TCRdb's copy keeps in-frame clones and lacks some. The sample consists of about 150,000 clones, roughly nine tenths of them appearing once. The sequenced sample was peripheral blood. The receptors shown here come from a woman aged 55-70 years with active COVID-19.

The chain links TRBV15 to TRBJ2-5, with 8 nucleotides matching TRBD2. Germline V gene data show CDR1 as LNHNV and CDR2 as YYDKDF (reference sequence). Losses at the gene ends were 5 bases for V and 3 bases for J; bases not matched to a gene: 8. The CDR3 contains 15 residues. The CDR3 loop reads CATSLILAAKETQYF. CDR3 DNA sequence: TGTGCCACCAGCCTCATACTAGCGGCCAAAGAGACCCAGTACTTC.

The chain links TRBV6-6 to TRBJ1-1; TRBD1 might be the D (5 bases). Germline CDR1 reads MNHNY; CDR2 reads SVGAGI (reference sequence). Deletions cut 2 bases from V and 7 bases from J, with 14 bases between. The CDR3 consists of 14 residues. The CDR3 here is CASSYPEAGHEAFF. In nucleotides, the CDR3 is TGTGCCAGCAGTTACCCCGAAGCGGGGCATGAAGCTTTCTTT.

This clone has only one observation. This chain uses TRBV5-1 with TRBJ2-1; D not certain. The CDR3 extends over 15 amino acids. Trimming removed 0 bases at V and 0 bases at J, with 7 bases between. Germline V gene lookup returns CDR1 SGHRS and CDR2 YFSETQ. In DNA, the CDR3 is TGCGCCAGCAGCTTGGCACAGAGCTCCTACAATGAGCAGTTCTTC. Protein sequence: CASSLAQSSYNEQFF.

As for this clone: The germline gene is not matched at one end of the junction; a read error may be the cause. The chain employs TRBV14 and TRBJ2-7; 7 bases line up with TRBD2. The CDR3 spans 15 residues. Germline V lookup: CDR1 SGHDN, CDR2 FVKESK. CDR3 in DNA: TGTGCCAGCAGCCAAGTCGGGGTTCGAAGCGGGATGCCAAACTTC. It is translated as CASSQVGVRSGMPNF.

CDR3 residues: CASSPGLAVDNEQFF. CDR3 in DNA: TGTGCCAGCAGCCCAGGACTAGCCGTTGACAATGAGCAGTTCTTC. The J gene is TRBJ2-1, the V gene TRBV4-2; 8 bases fit TRBD2. Trimming removed 4 bases from V and 5 bases from J; junction bases left unmatched: 7. Per germline, CDR1 LGHNA and CDR2 YNFKEQ. This CDR3 region has 15 residues.

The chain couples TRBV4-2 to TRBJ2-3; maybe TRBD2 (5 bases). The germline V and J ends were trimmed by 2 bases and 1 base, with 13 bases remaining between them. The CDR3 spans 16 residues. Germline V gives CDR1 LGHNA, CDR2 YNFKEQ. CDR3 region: CASSQTGWGGTDTQYF. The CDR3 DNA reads TGTGCCAGCAGCCAAACGGGGTGGGGTGGCACAGATACGCAGTATTTT.

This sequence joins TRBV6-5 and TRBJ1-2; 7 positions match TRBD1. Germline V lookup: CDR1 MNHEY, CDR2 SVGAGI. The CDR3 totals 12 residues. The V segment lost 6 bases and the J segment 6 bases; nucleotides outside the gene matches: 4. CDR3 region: CASRTGTDGYTF. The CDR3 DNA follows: TGTGCCAGCAGGACCGGGACAGATGGCTACACCTTC.

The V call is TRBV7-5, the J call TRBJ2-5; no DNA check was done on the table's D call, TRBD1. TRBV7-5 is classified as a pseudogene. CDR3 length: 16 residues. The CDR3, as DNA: TGTGTCAGAAGCTACGCCGGGACAGGGTGCTGCGAGACCCAGTACTTC. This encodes CVRSYAGTGCCETQYF.

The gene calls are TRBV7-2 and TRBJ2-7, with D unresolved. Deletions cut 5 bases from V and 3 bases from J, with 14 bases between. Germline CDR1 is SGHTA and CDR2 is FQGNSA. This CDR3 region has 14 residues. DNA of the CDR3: TGTGCCAGCAGCCTAGAAGCCTCGGGCTACGAGCAGTACTTC. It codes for CASSLEASGYEQYF.

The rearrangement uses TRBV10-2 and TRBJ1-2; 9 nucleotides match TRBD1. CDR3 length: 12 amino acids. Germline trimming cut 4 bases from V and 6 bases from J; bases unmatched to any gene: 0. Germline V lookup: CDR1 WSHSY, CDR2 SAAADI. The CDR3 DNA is TGCGCCAGCAGTGGGACAGGGGATGGCTACACCTTC. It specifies CASSGTGDGYTF.

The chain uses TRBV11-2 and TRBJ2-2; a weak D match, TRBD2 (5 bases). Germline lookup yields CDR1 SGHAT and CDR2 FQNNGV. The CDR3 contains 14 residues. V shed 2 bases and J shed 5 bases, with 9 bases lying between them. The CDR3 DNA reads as TGTGCCAGCAGCTTATTTGGCGGGACCGGGGAGCTGTTTTTT. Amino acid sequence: CASSLFGGTGELFF.

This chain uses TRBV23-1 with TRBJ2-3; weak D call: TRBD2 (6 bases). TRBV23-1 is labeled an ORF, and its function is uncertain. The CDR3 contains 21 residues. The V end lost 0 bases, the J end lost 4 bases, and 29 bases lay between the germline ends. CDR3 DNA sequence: TGCGCCAGCAGTCAATCCGTCCGATCCATCGGAACTCTAGCGTTCCCAGATACGCAGTATTTT. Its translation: CASSQSVRSIGTLAFPDTQYF.

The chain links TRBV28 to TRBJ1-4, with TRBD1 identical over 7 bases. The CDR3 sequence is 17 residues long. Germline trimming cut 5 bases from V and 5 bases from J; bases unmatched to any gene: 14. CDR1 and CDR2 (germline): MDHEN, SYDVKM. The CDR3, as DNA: TGTGCCAGCAGTCCCCCGACAGGGCCGACGAAGAATGAAAAACTGTTTTTT. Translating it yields CASSPPTGPTKNEKLFF.

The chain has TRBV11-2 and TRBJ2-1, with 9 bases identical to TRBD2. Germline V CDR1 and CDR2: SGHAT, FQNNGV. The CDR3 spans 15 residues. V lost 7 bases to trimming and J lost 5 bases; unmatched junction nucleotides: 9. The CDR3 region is CASKAGGPLHNEQFF. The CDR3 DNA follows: TGTGCCAGCAAAGCGGGGGGACCTCTACACAATGAGCAGTTCTTC.

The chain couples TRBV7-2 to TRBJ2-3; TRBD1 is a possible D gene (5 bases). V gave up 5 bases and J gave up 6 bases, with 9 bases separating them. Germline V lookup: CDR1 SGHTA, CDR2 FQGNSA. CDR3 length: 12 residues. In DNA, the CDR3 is TGTGCCAGCAGCAGGGGATGGGATACGCAGTATTTT. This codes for CASSRGWDTQYF.

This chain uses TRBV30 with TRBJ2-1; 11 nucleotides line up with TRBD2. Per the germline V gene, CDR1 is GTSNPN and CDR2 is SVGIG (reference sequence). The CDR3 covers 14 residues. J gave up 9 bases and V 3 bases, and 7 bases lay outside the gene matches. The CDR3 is CAWSSTSGRFEQFF. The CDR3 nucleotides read TGTGCCTGGAGCTCCACTAGCGGGAGATTTGAGCAGTTCTTC.

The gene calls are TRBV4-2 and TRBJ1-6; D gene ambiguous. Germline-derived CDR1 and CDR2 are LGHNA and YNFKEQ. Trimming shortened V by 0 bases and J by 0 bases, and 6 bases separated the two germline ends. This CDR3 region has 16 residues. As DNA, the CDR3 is TGTGCCAGCAGCCAAGATACTAGCTCCTATAATTCACCCCTCCACTTT. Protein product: CASSQDTSSYNSPLHF.

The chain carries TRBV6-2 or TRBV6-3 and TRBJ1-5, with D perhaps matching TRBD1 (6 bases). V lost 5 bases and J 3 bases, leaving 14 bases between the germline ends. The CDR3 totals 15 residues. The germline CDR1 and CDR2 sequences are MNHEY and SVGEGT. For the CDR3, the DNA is TGTGCCAGCAGTCGAGACAGGTGGTACAATCAGCCCCAGCATTTT. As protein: CASSRDRWYNQPQHF.

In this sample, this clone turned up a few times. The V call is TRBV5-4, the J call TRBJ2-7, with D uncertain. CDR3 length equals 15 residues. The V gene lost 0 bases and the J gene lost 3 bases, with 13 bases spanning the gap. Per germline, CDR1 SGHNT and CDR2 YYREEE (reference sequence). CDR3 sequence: CASSLGATQLYEQYF. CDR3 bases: TGTGCCAGCAGCTTGGGGGCCACGCAGCTCTACGAGCAGTACTTC.

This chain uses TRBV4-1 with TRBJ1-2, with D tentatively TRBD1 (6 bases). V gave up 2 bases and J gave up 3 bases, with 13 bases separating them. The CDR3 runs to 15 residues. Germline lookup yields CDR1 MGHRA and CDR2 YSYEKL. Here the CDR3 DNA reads TGCGCCAGCAGCCAACCCGGACAGCGCCACTATGGCTACACCTTC. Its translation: CASSQPGQRHYGYTF.

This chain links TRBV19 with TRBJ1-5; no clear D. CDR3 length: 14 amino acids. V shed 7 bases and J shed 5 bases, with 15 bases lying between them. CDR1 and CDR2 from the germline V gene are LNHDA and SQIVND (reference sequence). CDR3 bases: TGTGCCAGTAACCGTCTGGGAGGTCATCAGCCCCAGCATTTT. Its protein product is CASNRLGGHQPQHF.

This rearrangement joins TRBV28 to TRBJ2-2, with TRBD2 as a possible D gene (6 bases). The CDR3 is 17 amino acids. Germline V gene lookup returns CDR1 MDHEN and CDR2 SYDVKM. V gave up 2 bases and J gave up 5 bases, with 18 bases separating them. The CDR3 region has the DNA TGTGCCAGCAGTTTAAGACACTCTGGGAGGAGGACCGGGGAGCTGTTTTTT. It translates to CASSLRHSGRRTGELFF. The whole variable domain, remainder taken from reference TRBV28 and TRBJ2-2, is DVKVTQSSRYLVKRTGEKVFLECVQDMDHENMFWYRQDPGLGLRLIYFSYDVKMKEKGDIPEGYSVSREKKERFSLILESASTNQTSMYLCASSLRHSGRRTGELFFGEGSRLTVL.